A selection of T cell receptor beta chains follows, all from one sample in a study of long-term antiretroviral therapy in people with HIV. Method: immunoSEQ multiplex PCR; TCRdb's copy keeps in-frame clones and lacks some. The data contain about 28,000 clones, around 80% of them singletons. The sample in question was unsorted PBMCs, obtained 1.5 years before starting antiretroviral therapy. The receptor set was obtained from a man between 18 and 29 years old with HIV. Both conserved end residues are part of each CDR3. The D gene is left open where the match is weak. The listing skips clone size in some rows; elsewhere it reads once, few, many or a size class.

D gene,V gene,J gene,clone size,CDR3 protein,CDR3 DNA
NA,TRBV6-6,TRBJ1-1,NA,CASNLGNTEAFF,TGTGCCAGCAACTTAGGGAACACTGAAGCTTTCTTT
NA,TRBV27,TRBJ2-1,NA,CASSSGPGRLESYNEQFF,TGTGCCAGCAGTTCCGGACCCGGGAGACTAGAATCCTACAATGAGCAGTTCTTC
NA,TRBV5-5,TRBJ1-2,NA,CASSFLDRHYGYTF,TGTGCCAGCAGCTTCCTTGACAGGCATTATGGCTACACCTTC
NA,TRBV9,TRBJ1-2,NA,CASSGGGGNYGYTF,TGTGCCAGCAGCGGGGGTGGAGGAAACTATGGCTACACCTTC
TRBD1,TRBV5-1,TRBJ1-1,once,CASSAGTGNTEAFF,TGCGCCAGCAGCGCCGGGACAGGGAACACTGAAGCTTTCTTT
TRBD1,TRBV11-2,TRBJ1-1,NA,CASSPGTDWAFF,TGTGCCAGCAGCCCCGGGACAGACTGGGCTTTCTTT
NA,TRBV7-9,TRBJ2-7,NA,CASSMQGHEQYF,TGTGCCAGCTCGATGCAGGGTCACGAGCAGTACTTC
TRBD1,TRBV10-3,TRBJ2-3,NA,CAISHERTGTDTQYF,TGTGCCATCAGTCATGAAAGGACAGGGACAGATACGCAGTATTTT
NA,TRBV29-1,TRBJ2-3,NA,CSVEGQGYTDTQYF,TGCAGCGTTGAGGGGCAGGGGTACACAGATACGCAGTATTTT
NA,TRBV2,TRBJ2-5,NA,CASNRESETQYF,TGTGCCAGCAACAGGGAATCGGAGACCCAGTACTTC
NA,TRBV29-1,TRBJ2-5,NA,CSVELVLGRGTRETQYF,TGCAGCGTTGAACTGGTGTTGGGCAGGGGTACGCGAGAGACCCAGTACTTC
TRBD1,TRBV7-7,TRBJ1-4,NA,CASSLNRDSATNEKLFF,TGTGCTAGCAGCTTAAATAGGGACAGTGCAACTAATGAAAAACTGTTTTTT
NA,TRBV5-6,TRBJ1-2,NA,CASSLLAGHSYGYTF,TGTGCCAGCAGCTTGTTAGCGGGACATTCTTATGGCTACACCTTC
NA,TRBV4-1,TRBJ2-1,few,CASSLQLANEQFF,TGCGCCAGCAGCCTCCAACTAGCTAATGAGCAGTTCTTC
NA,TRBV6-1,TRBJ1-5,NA,CASSEDGGGNQPQHF,TGTGCCAGCAGTGAAGACGGGGGTGGCAATCAGCCCCAGCATTTT
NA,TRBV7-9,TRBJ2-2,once,CASSPQSSGELFF,TGTGCCAGCAGTCCTCAGTCCTCTGGGGAGCTGTTTTTT
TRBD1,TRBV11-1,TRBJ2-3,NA,CASSLLGQGSDTQYF,TGTGCCAGCAGCTTACTGGGACAGGGATCAGATACGCAGTATTTT
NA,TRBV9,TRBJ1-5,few,CASSVGGLGQPQHF,TGTGCCAGCAGCGTCGGGGGACTCGGACAGCCCCAGCATTTT
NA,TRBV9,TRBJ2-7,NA,CASSGRTGYEQYF,TGTGCCAGCAGCGGAAGGACGGGCTACGAGCAGTACTTC
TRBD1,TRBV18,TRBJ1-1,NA,CASSPLPVRDSTEAFF,TGTGCCAGCTCACCACTCCCTGTCCGGGACAGCACTGAAGCTTTCTTT
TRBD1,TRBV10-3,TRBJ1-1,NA,CAIRGYRGSGEPEAFF,TGTGCCATCAGAGGATACAGGGGGTCGGGGGAACCTGAAGCTTTCTTT
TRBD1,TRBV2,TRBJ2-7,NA,CASTLPGTGRSYEQYF,TGTGCCAGCACCCTCCCCGGGACAGGGCGTTCCTACGAGCAGTACTTC
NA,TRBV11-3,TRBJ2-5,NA,CASSPGGYGETQYF,TGTGCCAGCAGCCCGGGGGGCTACGGGGAGACCCAGTACTTC
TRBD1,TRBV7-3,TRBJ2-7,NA,CASSATGGGRDEQYF,TGTGCCAGCAGCGCGACAGGGGGCGGAAGGGACGAGCAGTACTTC